The 15 T cell receptor beta chains in this list originate from one sample, sequenced in a study of human T cells and chemical hapten exposure. The sample's time point: pre-sensitization, week 0. Treatment described: therapeutic diphenylcyclopropenone sensitization with weekly scalp DPC. Total RNA was isolated from unfractionated whole blood. TCRdb reprocessed the RACE reads via MiXCR and lists one record per CDR3 protein. The repertoire holds fewer than 45,000 distinct CDR3 sequences, less than 15% seen once, with around 1.9% in the top ten. The material sequenced was whole blood, taken in connection with sensitization to the hapten diphenylcyclopropenone (DPC). The receptors come from a woman aged 40-49 years with alopecia areata. Some clones in this sample may be carry-over from other donors' samples.

The J gene is TRBJ2-7, the V gene TRBV12-5; D uncertain. Between the trimmed V and J ends, which lost 3 bases and 7 bases, there was a span of 7 bases. This CDR3 spans 11 amino acids. Germline CDR1 and CDR2: LGHNT and FRNRAP. CDR3 bases: TGTGCTAGTGGTTTTGGTCGGGAGCAGTACTTC. Its protein is CASGFGREQYF.

V is TRBV2 and J is TRBJ2-1; D gene ambiguous. This CDR3 is built from 11 residues. Germline V gene data show CDR1 as SNHLY and CDR2 as FYNNEI. Trimming took 3 bases from V and 5 from J, leaving 2 bases between them. In DNA form, the CDR3 reads TGTGCCAGCAGTGAGGACAATGAGCAGTTCTTC. Its translation is CASSEDNEQFF.

In this sample, this clonotype turned up many times. V is TRBV5-1 and J is TRBJ1-1; 9 nucleotides match TRBD1. The V and J ends lost 4 bases and 5 bases, in that order; junction bases with no gene match: 6. Germline V gene lookup returns CDR1 SGHRS and CDR2 YFSETQ. The CDR3 sequence is 14 residues long. The CDR3, as DNA: TGCGCCAGCAGCGAACAGGGGGCAGATACTGAAGCTTTCTTT. Its translation: CASSEQGADTEAFF.

This clonotype has at least ten counts. The chain links TRBV19 to TRBJ1-2, with 7 bases lining up with TRBD1. Germline V gene data show CDR1 as LNHDA and CDR2 as SQIVND (reference sequence). With V trimmed by 9 bases and J by 1 base, 11 bases remained unmatched. This CDR3 has 15 residues. The CDR3 reads CASKQGRFNNYGYTF. The CDR3 nucleotides are TGTGCCAGCAAACAGGGGCGTTTTAATAACTATGGCTACACCTTC.

This clonotype showed up just a few times. The chain recombines TRBV5-1 with TRBJ1-3; no clear D. V was cut by 6 bases and J by 2 bases, with 9 bases left in between. Looked up from germline, CDR1 is SGHRS and CDR2 is YFSETQ. CDR3 length equals 13 residues. The CDR3 coding sequence is TGCGCCAGCACCCTTAGTCCTGGAAACACCATATATTTT. It yields the protein CASTLSPGNTIYF.

By sample share, this clonotype is medium-sized. This CDR3 is CASSPTGTSGTREQFF. The CDR3 DNA is TGTGCCAGCAGTCCAACCGGGACTAGCGGGACCCGTGAGCAGTTCTTC. The chain couples TRBV6-5 to TRBJ2-1; TRBD2 matches at 13 bases. With 5 bases clipped from V and 9 bases from J, the junction kept 10 bases outside the gene matches. CDR1 is MNHEY, CDR2 SVGAGI, per germline. This CDR3 has 16 residues.

The chain couples TRBV7-9 to TRBJ2-5; possible D gene TRBD2, 6 bases. V was pared by 5 bases and J by 7 bases, with 14 bases between. The CDR3 spans 13 residues. Germline V gene data show CDR1 as SEHNR and CDR2 as FQNEAQ (reference sequence). DNA of the CDR3: TGTGCCAGCAGCCTCGGACTATCCGGGACCCAGTACTTC. Protein product: CASSLGLSGTQYF.

This clonotype was picked up many times. Germline is not matched at one junction end, which may reflect a read error. The chain has TRBV5-1 and TRBJ2-5; 9 positions match TRBD1. Per the germline V gene, CDR1 is SGHRS and CDR2 is YFSETQ. The CDR3 contains 14 residues. The CDR3 spells CASSLDRGGETQYF. The CDR3 DNA reads as TGCGCCAGCAGTTTGGACAGGGGTGGAGAGACCCAGTACTTC.

In its sample, this clonotype was seen many times. This rearrangement joins TRBV28 to TRBJ2-1, with D perhaps being TRBD1 or TRBD2 (5 bases each). CDR1 is MDHEN, CDR2 SYDVKM, per germline. V lost 0 bases, J lost 5 bases, and 11 bases lay in between. The CDR3 contains 15 residues. The DNA for the CDR3 is TGTGCCAGCAGTTTATGGGGGACGACCGACAATGAGCAGTTCTTC. Translation: CASSLWGTTDNEQFF.

The table lists this clonotype with many counts. CDR3 region: CASSLIGTGEAGANVLTF. The DNA of the CDR3 is TGTGCCAGCAGTTTAATCGGGACAGGGGAAGCTGGGGCCAACGTCCTGACTTTC. The V gene is TRBV28, the J gene TRBJ2-6, with 10 bases that match TRBD1. Germline-derived CDR1 and CDR2 are MDHEN and SYDVKM. The CDR3 is 18 amino acids. V dropped 2 bases and J dropped 2; count of bases not matched to a gene: 6.

The sample holds many counts of this clonotype. The chain is built from TRBV20-1 and TRBJ2-1, with a possible D match to TRBD1 (6 bases). Trimming took off 0 bases at V and 6 bases at J, with 15 bases between the two ends. Per germline, CDR1 DFQATT and CDR2 SNEGSKA (reference sequence). There are 15 residues in the CDR3. CDR3 coding DNA: TGCAGTGCTAGAGATCCGGGACACTTCTTCAATGAGCAGTTCTTC. It codes for CSARDPGHFFNEQFF.

This clonotype was picked up a small number of times. J is TRBJ1-4 and V is TRBV5-1; 8 bases are a match to TRBD1. The V and J ends lost 4 bases and 5 bases, in that order; junction bases with no gene match: 7. CDR1 is SGHRS, CDR2 YFSETQ, per germline. The CDR3 spans 15 residues. CDR3 in amino acids: CASSIGQGGNEKLFF. The CDR3 DNA is TGCGCCAGCAGCATTGGACAGGGAGGCAATGAAAAACTGTTTTTT.

In its sample, this clonotype was seen a few times. The chain is built from TRBV3-1 and TRBJ2-1; possibly TRBD1 for D (6 bases). Trimming pared 1 base from V and 5 bases from J, leaving 9 bases between. CDR3 length: 14 residues. Germline V CDR1 and CDR2: LGHDT, YNNKEL (reference sequence). CDR3 sequence reads: CASSQAYRDNEQFF. The CDR3 nucleotides are TGTGCCAGCAGCCAAGCTTACAGGGACAATGAGCAGTTCTTC.

The chain couples TRBV29-1 to TRBJ2-3, with 9 bases aligning to TRBD2. V was clipped by 4 bases and J by 1 base; unmatched bases: 3. Germline V lookup: CDR1 SQVTM, CDR2 ANQGSEA. The CDR3 is 14 amino acids. The DNA of the CDR3 is TGCAGCGTTGCATTAGCGGGGGGCACAGATACGCAGTATTTT. Encoded protein: CSVALAGGTDTQYF.

The sample holds many counts of this clonotype. Written as DNA, the CDR3 is TGTGCCAGCAGTTTCGGGGACGAGCAGTACTTC. Its protein product is CASSFGDEQYF. This chain uses TRBV28 with TRBJ2-7, with a tentative D call TRBD2 (5 bases). V dropped 3 bases and J dropped 5 bases, with 5 bases sitting between them. This CDR3 is built from 11 residues. From germline, CDR1 is MDHEN and CDR2 SYDVKM. The variable domain in full, with the rest retrieved from reference TRBV28 and TRBJ2-7, is DVKVTQSSRYLVKRTGEKVFLECVQDMDHENMFWYRQDPGLGLRLIYFSYDVKMKEKGDIPEGYSVSREKKERFSLILESASTNQTSMYLCASSFGDEQYFGPGTRLTVT.